The 10 T cell receptor beta chains listed next were all sequenced from one sample in a study of T cells in narcolepsy. Assay used: immunoSEQ multiplex PCR; TCRdb lists only in-frame clones, some missing. The sample shows approximately 35,000 clones, about nine tenths of them seen only once. The sample was CD45RA- memory CD4+ T cells from PBMCs. The receptor set was obtained from a human donor with narcolepsy.

This clone has more than one count but fewer than ten. The V gene is TRBV19, the J gene TRBJ1-3, with D hard to call. CDR1 LNHDA and CDR2 SQIVND come from the germline V gene (reference sequence). CDR3 length: 15 residues. The ends were cut back, 3 bases at V and 0 bases at J, with 9 bases in the middle. The CDR3, as DNA: TGTGCCAGTAGTATTGGATGGGACTCTGGAAACACCATATATTTT. Its protein is CASSIGWDSGNTIYF. The whole variable domain, filled in from reference TRBV19 and TRBJ1-3, reads DGGITQSPKYLFRKEGQNVTLSCEQNLNHDAMYWYRQDPGQGLRLIYYSQIVNDFQKGDIAEGYSVSREKKESFPLTVTSAQKNPTAFYLCASSIGWDSGNTIYFGEGSWLTVV.

The V gene is TRBV11-2, the J gene TRBJ2-2; D is unresolved. The length of the CDR3 is 14 residues. The germline gives CDR1 SGHAT, CDR2 FQNNGV. Trimming removed 1 base from V and 6 bases from J, with 9 bases in between. The CDR3 DNA is TGTGCCAGCAGCTTAGCCCTGAGGTCCGGGGAGCTGTTTTTT. Translating it yields CASSLALRSGELFF. Looking up the rest from reference TRBV11-2 and TRBJ2-2 gives the full variable domain: EAGVAQSPRYKIIEKRQSVAFWCNPISGHATLYWYQQILGQGPKLLIQFQNNGVVDDSQLPKDRFSAERLKGVDSTLKIQPAKLEDSAVYLCASSLALRSGELFFGEGSRLTVL.

Here the CDR3 DNA reads TGTGCCAGCAGCCCTTTCCGGGCCCAGTACTTC. Protein product: CASSPFRAQYF. J is TRBJ2-5 and V is TRBV7-2; no reliable D call. Trimming cost V 5 bases and J 9 bases, with 10 bases left between them. The CDR3 extends over 11 amino acids. Germline V lookup: CDR1 SGHTA, CDR2 FQGNSA.

This rearrangement joins TRBV4-3 to TRBJ2-7, with TRBD1 matching over 7 bases. The CDR3 spans 16 residues. V shed 4 bases and J 2 bases; nucleotides not matched to a gene: 11. Germline V CDR1 and CDR2: LGHNA, YSLEER. The CDR3 nucleotides are TGCGCCAGCAGCCTCAACCTGGGACAGACGACCTACGAGCAGTACTTC. Its protein is CASSLNLGQTTYEQYF.

The CDR3 is CASSLVGRGYTF. The CDR3 region has the DNA TGTGCCAGCAGCTTGGTCGGACGCGGCTACACCTTC. The chain carries TRBV5-6 and TRBJ1-2; D is uncertain. Germline CDR1 and CDR2: SGHDT and YYEEEE. Trimming cost V 0 bases and J 8 bases, with 8 bases left between them. This CDR3 spans 12 amino acids.

The chain recombines TRBV15 with TRBJ2-5; 8 bases are a match to TRBD1. CDR3 length equals 14 residues. Germline V gene sequence: CDR1 LNHNV, CDR2 YYDKDF (reference sequence). V lost 0 bases and J lost 6; bases outside the gene matches: 3. The CDR3 protein is CATSRDQGAQTQYF. For the CDR3, the DNA is TGTGCCACCAGCAGAGATCAGGGGGCACAGACCCAGTACTTC.

In this sample, this clone turned up a few times. The conserved phenylalanine or tryptophan is not found at the CDR3 terminus, so this likely reflects a read error. Because the CDR3's place on the DNA is in doubt, the DNA is left out and the CDR3 is given as listed by TCRdb. This chain joins TRBV3-2 and TRBJ2-4. TRBV3-2 is classified as a pseudogene. The CDR3 spans 9 amino acids, including both terminal residues. Here the CDR3 reads CASSLAGTD.

As concerns this clone: No conserved phenylalanine or tryptophan ends this CDR3, so it is likely a read error. V is TRBV4-3 and J is TRBJ1-2; perhaps TRBD1 as D (5 bases). V lost 1 base and J lost 8, with 17 bases in between. CDR1 and CDR2 (germline): LGHNA, YSLEER. The CDR3 is made up of 15 amino acids. CDR3 protein: CASSQGDQGPGGYTL. The CDR3 nucleotides read TGCGCCAGCAGCCAAGGGGATCAGGGCCCCGGGGGCTACACCCTC.

The chain carries TRBV11-2 and TRBJ2-7; 7 bases align to TRBD1. Germline loops: CDR1 SGHAT, CDR2 FQNNGV. Trimming removed 3 bases from V and 3 bases from J; junction bases left unmatched: 8. This CDR3 region has 15 residues. The CDR3 loop is CASSLAGTVRYEQYF. The CDR3 DNA is TGTGCCAGCAGCTTGGCCGGGACAGTGCGCTACGAGCAGTACTTC.

The gene calls are TRBV5-4 and TRBJ2-1; 7 positions match TRBD2. The germline CDR1 and CDR2 sequences are SGHNT and YYREEE (reference sequence). V lost 4 bases, J lost 9 bases, and 13 bases stayed unmatched. The CDR3 is 15 amino acids. For the CDR3, the DNA is TGTGCCAGCAGCCGACCTGACCGGGACTACCCTGAGCAGTTCTTC. This sequence encodes CASSRPDRDYPEQFF.